This TCR beta chain derives from a study of blood T cell repertoires in COVID-19. About the research overall: Samples came from the United States, Italy and Spain, spanning acute and convalescent COVID-19. T cells, B-cell-depleted T cells, or PBMCs supplied cDNA or gDNA.

Trimming stripped 2 bases from V and 8 bases from J, with 12 bases between. CDR1 is GTSNPN, CDR2 SVGIG, per germline (reference sequence). The CDR3 covers 12 residues. Authors' processing steps: Amplifying reference gene primers gave estimates of nucleated cell counts. The table came from immunoSEQ multiplex PCR; TCRdb's copy has only in-frame clones and leaves some out. That table gives V, J and clone size, and the DNA gave D and trimming. The table has 200,000 to 300,000 clones, approximately 80% seen once. Sequencing used peripheral blood. The receptor's source is a man aged 35-49 years who had recovered from COVID-19. The rearrangement joins TRBV30 to TRBJ1-1; D is unclear. CDR3: CAWSSIDGEAFF. As DNA, the CDR3 is TGTGCCTGGAGTTCAATCGACGGGGAAGCTTTCTTT.